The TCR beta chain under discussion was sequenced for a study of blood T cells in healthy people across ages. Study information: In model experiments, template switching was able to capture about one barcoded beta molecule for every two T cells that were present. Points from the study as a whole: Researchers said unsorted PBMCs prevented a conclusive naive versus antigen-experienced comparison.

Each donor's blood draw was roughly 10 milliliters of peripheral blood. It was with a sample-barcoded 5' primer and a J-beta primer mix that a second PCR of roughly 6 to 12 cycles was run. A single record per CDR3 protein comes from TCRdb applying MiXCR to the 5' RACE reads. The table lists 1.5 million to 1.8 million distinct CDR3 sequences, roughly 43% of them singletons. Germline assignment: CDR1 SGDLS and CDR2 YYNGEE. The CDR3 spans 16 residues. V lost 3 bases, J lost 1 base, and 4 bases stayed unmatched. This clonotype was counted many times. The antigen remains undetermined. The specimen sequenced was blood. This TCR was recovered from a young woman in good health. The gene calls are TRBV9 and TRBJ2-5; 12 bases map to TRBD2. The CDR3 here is CASSELAGGLQETQYF. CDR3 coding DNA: TGTGCCAGCAGCGAACTAGCGGGGGGTCTCCAAGAGACCCAGTACTTC.